The clone carrying this TCR beta chain was observed a single time. J was trimmed by 6 bases and V by 4 bases; bases with no gene match: 6. The CDR3 has 13 residues. Per germline, CDR1 SGHRS and CDR2 YFSETQ. This entry comes from a study of control samples from healthy donors and cancer patients. TCRdb's table, derived via immunoSEQ multiplex PCR, lists solely in-frame clones and lacks some. Of roughly 200,000 clones in the sample, approximately 92% were seen once. Sequencing was performed on blood. The TCR originated in a man between 18 and 29 years old in good health. The chain employs TRBV5-1 and TRBJ1-1, with 7 bases fitting TRBD1. The CDR3 DNA is TGCGCCAGCAGCCATGGACAGGCGGCTGAAGCTTTCTTT. The encoded protein is CASSHGQAAEAFF.